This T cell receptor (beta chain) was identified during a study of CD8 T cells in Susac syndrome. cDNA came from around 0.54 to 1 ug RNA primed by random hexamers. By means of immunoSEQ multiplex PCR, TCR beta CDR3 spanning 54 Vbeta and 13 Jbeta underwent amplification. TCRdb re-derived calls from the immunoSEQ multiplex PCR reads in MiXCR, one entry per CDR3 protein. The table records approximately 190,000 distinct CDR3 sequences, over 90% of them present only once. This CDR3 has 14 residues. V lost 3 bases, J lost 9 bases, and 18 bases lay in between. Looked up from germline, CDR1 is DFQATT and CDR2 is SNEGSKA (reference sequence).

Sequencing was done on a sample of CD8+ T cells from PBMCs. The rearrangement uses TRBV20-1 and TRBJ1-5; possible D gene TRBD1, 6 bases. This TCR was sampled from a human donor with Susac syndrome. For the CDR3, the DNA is TGCAGTGCTAGGGGACAAGGGAACGGGGGGCCCCAGCATTTT. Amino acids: CSARGQGNGGPQHF.